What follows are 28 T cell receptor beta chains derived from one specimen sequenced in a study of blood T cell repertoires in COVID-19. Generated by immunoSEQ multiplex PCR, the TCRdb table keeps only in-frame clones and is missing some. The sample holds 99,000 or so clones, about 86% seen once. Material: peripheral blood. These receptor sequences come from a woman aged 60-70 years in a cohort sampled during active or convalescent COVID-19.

CDR3 amino acids: CASSPSRTGPTEAFF. The CDR3 nucleotides are TGTGCCAGCAGCCCCTCACGGACAGGGCCCACTGAAGCTTTCTTT. The chain carries TRBV3-1 (or the pseudogene TRBV3-2) and TRBJ1-1; 8 bases are a match to TRBD1. Trimming cost V 4 bases and J 4 bases; bases outside gene matches: 8. The CDR3 spans 15 residues. Germline lookup yields CDR1 LGHDT and CDR2 YNNKEL (reference sequence).

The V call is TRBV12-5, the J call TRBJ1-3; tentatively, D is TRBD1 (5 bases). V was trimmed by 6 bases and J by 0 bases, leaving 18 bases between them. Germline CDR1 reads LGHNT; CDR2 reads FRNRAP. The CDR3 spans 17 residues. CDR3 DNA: TGTGCTAGTGGAATAATAATGCGGGGCGACTCTGGAAACACCATATATTTT. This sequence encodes CASGIIMRGDSGNTIYF.

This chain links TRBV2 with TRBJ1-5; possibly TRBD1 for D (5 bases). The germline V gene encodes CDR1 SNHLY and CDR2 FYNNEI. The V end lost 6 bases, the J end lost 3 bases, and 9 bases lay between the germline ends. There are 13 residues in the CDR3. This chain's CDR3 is CASRGQFNQPQHF. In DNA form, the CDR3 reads TGTGCCAGCAGGGGGCAGTTCAATCAGCCCCAGCATTTT.

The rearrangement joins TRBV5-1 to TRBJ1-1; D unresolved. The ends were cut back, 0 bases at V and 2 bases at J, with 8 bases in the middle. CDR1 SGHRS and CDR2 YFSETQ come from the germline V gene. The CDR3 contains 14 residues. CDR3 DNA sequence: TGCGCCAGCAGCTTGGTTCAGAAAAACACTGAAGCTTTCTTT. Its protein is CASSLVQKNTEAFF.

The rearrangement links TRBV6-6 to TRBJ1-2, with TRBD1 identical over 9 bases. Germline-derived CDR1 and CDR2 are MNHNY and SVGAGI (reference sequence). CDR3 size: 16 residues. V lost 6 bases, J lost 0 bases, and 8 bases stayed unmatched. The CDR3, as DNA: TGTGCCAGCAGCCAGACAGGGGGGGGACCTAACTATGGCTACACCTTC. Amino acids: CASSQTGGGPNYGYTF.

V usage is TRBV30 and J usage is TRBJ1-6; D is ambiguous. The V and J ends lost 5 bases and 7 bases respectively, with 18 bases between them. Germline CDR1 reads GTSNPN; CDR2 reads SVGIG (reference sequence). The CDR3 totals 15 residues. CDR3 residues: CAWVPGGRTNSPLHF. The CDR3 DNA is TGTGCCTGGGTACCCGGAGGGAGAACCAATTCACCCCTCCACTTT.

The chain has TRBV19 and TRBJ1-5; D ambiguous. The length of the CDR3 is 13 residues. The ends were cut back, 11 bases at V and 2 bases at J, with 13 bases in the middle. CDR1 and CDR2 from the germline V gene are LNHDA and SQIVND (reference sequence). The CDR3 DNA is TGTGCCGGGTCGGGGATGGGCAATCAGCCCCAGCATTTT. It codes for CAGSGMGNQPQHF.

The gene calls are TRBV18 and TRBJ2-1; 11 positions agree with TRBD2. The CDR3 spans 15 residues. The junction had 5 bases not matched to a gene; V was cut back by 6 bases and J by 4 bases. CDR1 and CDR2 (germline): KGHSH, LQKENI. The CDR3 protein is CASSPSGGIYNEQFF. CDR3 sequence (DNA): TGTGCCAGCTCCCCTAGCGGGGGGATATACAATGAGCAGTTCTTC.

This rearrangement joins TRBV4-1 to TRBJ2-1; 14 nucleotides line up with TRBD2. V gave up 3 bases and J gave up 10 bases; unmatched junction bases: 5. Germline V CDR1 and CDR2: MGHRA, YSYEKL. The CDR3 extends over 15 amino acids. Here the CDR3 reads CASSQVGLAGDEQFF. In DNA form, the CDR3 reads TGCGCCAGCAGCCAGGTGGGACTAGCGGGAGACGAGCAGTTCTTC.

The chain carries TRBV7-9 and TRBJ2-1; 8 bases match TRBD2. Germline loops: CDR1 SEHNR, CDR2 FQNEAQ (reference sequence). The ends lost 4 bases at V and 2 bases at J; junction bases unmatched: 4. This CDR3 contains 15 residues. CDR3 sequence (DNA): TGTGCCAGCAGCTCCGGGACTAGGACCTACAATGAGCAGTTCTTC. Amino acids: CASSSGTRTYNEQFF.

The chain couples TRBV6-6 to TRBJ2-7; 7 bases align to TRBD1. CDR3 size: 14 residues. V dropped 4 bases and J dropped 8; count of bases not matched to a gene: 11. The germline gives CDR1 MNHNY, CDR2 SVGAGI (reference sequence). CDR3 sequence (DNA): TGTGCCAGCAGTTCCCAGACAGGGACGGGTCAGCAGTACTTC. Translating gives CASSSQTGTGQQYF.

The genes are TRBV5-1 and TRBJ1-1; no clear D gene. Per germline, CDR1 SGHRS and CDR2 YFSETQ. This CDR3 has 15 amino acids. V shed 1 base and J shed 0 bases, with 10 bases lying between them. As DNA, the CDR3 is TGCGCCAGCAGCTTGCTAGCTAATATGAACACTGAAGCTTTCTTT. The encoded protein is CASSLLANMNTEAFF.

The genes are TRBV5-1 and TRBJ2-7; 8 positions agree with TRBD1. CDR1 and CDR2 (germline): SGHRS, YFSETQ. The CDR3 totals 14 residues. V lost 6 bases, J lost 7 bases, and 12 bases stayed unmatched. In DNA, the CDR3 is TGCGCCAGCACCCGAGACAGGGGAGAGGAAGAGCAGTACTTC. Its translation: CASTRDRGEEEQYF.

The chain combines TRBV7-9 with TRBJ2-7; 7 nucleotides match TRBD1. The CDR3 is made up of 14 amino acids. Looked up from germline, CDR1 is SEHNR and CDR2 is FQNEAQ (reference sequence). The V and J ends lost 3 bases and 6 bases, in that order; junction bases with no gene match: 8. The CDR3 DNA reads TGTGCCAGCAGCTTGGGACAGCGAGGCGGCGAGCAGTACTTC. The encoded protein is CASSLGQRGGEQYF.

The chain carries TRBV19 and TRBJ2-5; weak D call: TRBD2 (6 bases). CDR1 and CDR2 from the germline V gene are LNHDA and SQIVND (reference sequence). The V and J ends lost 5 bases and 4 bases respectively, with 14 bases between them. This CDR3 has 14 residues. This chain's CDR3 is CASSPGGLRETQYF. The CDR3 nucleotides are TGTGCCAGTAGTCCCGGGGGACTCAGAGAGACCCAGTACTTC.

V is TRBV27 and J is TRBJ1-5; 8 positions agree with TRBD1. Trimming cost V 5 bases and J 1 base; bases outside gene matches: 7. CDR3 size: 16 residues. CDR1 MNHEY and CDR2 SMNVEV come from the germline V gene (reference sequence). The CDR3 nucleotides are TGTGCCAGCAGTGGCCAGGGGGCTGAGAGCAATCAGCCCCAGCATTTT. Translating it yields CASSGQGAESNQPQHF.

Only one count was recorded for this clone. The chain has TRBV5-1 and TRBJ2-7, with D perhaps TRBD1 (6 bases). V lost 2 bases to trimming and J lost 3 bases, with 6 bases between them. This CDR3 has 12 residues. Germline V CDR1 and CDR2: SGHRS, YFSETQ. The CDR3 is CASSLQGYEQYF. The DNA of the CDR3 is TGCGCCAGCAGCTTACAGGGCTACGAGCAGTACTTC.

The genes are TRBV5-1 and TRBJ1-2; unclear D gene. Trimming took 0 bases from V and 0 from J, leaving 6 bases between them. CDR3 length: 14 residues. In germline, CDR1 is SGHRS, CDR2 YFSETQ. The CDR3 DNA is TGCGCCAGCAGCTTGGACTTGACTAACTATGGCTACACCTTC. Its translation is CASSLDLTNYGYTF.

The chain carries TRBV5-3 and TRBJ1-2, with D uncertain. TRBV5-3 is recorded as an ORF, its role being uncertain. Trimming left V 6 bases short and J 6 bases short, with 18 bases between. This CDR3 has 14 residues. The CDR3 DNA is TGTGCCAGAACAAGCAGCGGGCGGATGAATGGCTACACCTTC. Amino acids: CARTSSGRMNGYTF.

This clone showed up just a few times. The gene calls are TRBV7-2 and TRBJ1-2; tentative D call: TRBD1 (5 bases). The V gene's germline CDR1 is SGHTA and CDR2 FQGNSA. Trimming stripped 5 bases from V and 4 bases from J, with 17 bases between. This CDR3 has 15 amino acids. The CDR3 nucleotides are TGTGCCAGCAGCCCGGGGGGGACCCATTCCTATGGCTACACCTTC. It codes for CASSPGGTHSYGYTF. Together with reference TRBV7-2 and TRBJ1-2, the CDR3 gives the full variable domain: GAGVSQSPSNKVTEKGKDVELRCDPISGHTALYWYRQSLGQGLEFLIYFQGNSAPDKSGLPSDRFSAERTGGSVSTLTIQRTQQEDSAVYLCASSPGGTHSYGYTFGSGTRLTVV.

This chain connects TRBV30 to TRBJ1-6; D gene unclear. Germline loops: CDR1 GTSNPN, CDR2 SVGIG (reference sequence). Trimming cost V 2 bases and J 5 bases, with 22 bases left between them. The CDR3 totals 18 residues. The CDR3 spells CAWSPPSLWRDNNSPLHF. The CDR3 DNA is TGTGCCTGGAGTCCCCCCTCCCTTTGGCGCGACAATAATTCACCCCTCCACTTT.

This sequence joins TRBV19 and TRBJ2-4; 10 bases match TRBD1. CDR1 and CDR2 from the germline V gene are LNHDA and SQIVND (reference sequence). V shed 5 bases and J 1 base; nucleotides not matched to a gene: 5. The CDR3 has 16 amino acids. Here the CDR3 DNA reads TGTGCCAGTAGTCCACGACAGGGGGCTGCCAAAAACATTCAGTACTTC. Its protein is CASSPRQGAAKNIQYF.

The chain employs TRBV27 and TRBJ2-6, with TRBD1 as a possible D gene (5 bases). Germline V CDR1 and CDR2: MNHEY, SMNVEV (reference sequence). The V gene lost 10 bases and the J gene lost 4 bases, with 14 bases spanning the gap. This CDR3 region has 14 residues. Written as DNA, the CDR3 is TGTGCCACGACAGAGTTCGCGGGGGCCAACGTCCTGACTTTC. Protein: CATTEFAGANVLTF.

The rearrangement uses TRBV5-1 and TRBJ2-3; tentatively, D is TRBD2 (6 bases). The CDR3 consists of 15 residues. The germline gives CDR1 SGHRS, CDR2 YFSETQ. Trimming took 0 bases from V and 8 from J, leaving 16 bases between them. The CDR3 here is CASSLEGDWAGTQYF. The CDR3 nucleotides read TGCGCCAGCAGCTTGGAAGGGGACTGGGCGGGTACGCAGTATTTT.

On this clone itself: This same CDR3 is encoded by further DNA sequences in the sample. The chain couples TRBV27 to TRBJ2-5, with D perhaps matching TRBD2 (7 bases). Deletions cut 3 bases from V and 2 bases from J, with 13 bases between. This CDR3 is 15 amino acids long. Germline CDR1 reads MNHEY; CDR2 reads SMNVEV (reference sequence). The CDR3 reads CASSFSRGGQETQYF. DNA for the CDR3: TGTGCCAGCAGTTTTTCTAGGGGGGGACAAGAGACCCAGTACTTC.

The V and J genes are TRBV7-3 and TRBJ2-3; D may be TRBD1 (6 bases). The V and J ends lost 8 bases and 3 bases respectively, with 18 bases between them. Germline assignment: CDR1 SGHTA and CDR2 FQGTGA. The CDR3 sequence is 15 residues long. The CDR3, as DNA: TGTGCCAGCGGAACAGGGACGACGGATACAGATACGCAGTATTTT. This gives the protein CASGTGTTDTDTQYF.

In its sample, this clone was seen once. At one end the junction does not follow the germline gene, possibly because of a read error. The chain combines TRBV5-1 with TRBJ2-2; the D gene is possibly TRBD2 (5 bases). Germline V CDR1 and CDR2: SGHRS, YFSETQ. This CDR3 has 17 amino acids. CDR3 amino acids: CASSPYPYTGNPGELFF. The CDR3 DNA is TGCGCCAGCAGCCCCTATCCTTACACCGGGAACCCCGGGGAGCTGTTTTTT.

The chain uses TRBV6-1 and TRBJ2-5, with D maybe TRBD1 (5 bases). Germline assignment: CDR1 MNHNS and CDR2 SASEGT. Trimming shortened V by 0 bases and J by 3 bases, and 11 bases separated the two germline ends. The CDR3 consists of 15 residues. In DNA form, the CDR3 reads TGTGCCAGCAGTGAAGCGGGCGCAGGGAAAGAGACCCAGTACTTC. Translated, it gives CASSEAGAGKETQYF.